The rows below give T cell receptor beta chains drawn from one sample of a study of blood T cells in healthy people across ages. MiXCR, run by TCRdb on the 5' RACE reads, gives a single entry per CDR3 protein. The sample has some 550,000 distinct CDR3 sequences, 40% to 50% seen once. The sample consisted of blood. Receptor source: a man older than 75 in good health. CDR3s include the opening cysteine and the closing phenylalanine or tryptophan. D genes are given only for firm matches. Clone size is not always given. Where it is, it says once, few, many or a class for expanded clones.

v_gene: TRBV9
j_gene: TRBJ2-3
d_gene: TRBD2
abundance: -
CDR3nt: TGTGCCAGCAGCGCCCGGACTAGCGGGGGGACCTTCACAGATACGCAGTATTTT
CDR3aa: CASSARTSGGTFTDTQYF

v_gene: TRBV3-1
j_gene: TRBJ1-2
d_gene: TRBD1
abundance: -
CDR3nt: TGTGCCAGCAGCCAAGCAGACAGGGGTAACTATGGCTACACCTTC
CDR3aa: CASSQADRGNYGYTF

v_gene: TRBV20-1
j_gene: TRBJ1-5
d_gene: -
abundance: few
CDR3nt: TGCAGTGCCAGGCGAGGGGGTTCACATCAGCCCCAGCATTTT
CDR3aa: CSARRGGSHQPQHF

v_gene: TRBV3-1
j_gene: TRBJ2-1
d_gene: TRBD2
abundance: few
CDR3nt: TGTGCCAGCAGCCCCAGGGTAGCGGGGAAGGATGAGCAGTTCTTC
CDR3aa: CASSPRVAGKDEQFF

v_gene: TRBV7-9
j_gene: TRBJ1-5
d_gene: -
abundance: -
CDR3nt: TGTGCCAGCAGCGGAACTTATAGCAATCAGCCCCAGCATTTT
CDR3aa: CASSGTYSNQPQHF

v_gene: TRBV10-3
j_gene: TRBJ2-5
d_gene: -
abundance: many
CDR3nt: TGTGCCATCGGGGGAGACCCCCAAGAGACCCAGTACTTC
CDR3aa: CAIGGDPQETQYF

v_gene: TRBV6-5
j_gene: TRBJ2-1
d_gene: TRBD2
abundance: once
CDR3nt: TGTGCCAGCAGTTACAAACTAGCGGGAGCTGAGCAGTTCTTC
CDR3aa: CASSYKLAGAEQFF

v_gene: TRBV12-3/TRBV12-4
j_gene: TRBJ2-2
d_gene: -
abundance: -
CDR3nt: TGTGCCAGCAGTTTTGGGGTCGGGGAGCTGTTTTTT
CDR3aa: CASSFGVGELFF

v_gene: TRBV28
j_gene: TRBJ2-4
d_gene: -
abundance: -
CDR3nt: TGTGCCAGCAATCCCGGGACATTTAGGGAGCAGTACTTC
CDR3aa: CASNPGTFREQYF

v_gene: TRBV2
j_gene: TRBJ2-7
d_gene: -
abundance: few
CDR3nt: TGTGCCAGCAGTGAATTAACCTACGAGCAGTACTTC
CDR3aa: CASSELTYEQYF

v_gene: TRBV7-9
j_gene: TRBJ2-1
d_gene: -
abundance: -
CDR3nt: TGTGCCAGCAGCTTAGCGGGAGCCAGGGGTGAGCAGTTCTTC
CDR3aa: CASSLAGARGEQFF

v_gene: TRBV6-6
j_gene: TRBJ1-2
d_gene: -
abundance: many
CDR3nt: TGTGCCAGCAGTTACCCGGACGGGCCCGAAAGCTATGGCTACACCTTC
CDR3aa: CASSYPDGPESYGYTF

v_gene: TRBV7-9
j_gene: TRBJ2-5
d_gene: -
abundance: few
CDR3nt: TGTGCCAGCAGCTTAGGTTCGCAAACTGGGGAGACCCAGTACTTC
CDR3aa: CASSLGSQTGETQYF

v_gene: TRBV28
j_gene: TRBJ2-7
d_gene: TRBD1
abundance: -
CDR3nt: TGTGCCAGCAGCCCGGGACAGCCACACTACGAGCAGTACTTC
CDR3aa: CASSPGQPHYEQYF

v_gene: TRBV7-2
j_gene: TRBJ2-6
d_gene: -
abundance: -
CDR3nt: TGTGCCAGCGGAACCCTATCCTCTGGGGCCAACGTCCTGACTTTC
CDR3aa: CASGTLSSGANVLTF

v_gene: TRBV20-1
j_gene: TRBJ2-7
d_gene: -
abundance: -
CDR3nt: TGCAGTGCTAGAGATGGGGAGTACGAGCAGTACTTC
CDR3aa: CSARDGEYEQYF

v_gene: TRBV20-1
j_gene: TRBJ2-1
d_gene: TRBD2
abundance: few
CDR3nt: TGCAGTGCTACTAGCGGGGGCCAATACAATGAGCAGTTCTTC
CDR3aa: CSATSGGQYNEQFF